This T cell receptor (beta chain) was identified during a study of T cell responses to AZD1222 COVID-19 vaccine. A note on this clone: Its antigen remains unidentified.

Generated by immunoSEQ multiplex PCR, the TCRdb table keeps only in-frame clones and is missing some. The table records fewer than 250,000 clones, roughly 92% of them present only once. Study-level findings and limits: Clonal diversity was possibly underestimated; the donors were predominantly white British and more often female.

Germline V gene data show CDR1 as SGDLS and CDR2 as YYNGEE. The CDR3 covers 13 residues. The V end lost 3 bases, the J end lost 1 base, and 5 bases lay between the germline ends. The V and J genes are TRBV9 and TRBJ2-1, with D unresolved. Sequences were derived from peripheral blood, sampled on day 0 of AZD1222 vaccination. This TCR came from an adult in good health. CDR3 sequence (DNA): TGTGCCAGCAGCGCCGGATCCTACAATGAGCAGTTCTTC. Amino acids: CASSAGSYNEQFF.